What follows is one T cell receptor beta chain and its context. This record belongs to a study of blood T cell repertoires in COVID-19. Germline CDR1 and CDR2: SGHAT and FQNNGV. The V segment lost 2 bases and the J segment 2 bases; nucleotides outside the gene matches: 3. The CDR3 loop spans 14 amino acids. Clones were read by immunoSEQ multiplex PCR, and TCRdb kept only the in-frame ones, dropping some. Of tens of thousands of clones in the sample, around 87% were seen once. The sequenced sample consisted of peripheral blood. V is TRBV11-2 and J is TRBJ2-7, with 7 bases lining up with TRBD1. The receptor was isolated from a woman aged 50 to 65 with active or convalescent COVID-19. CDR3 sequence (DNA): TGTGCCAGCAGCTTACGAGACAGGGCCTACGAGCAGTACTTC. Translating it yields CASSLRDRAYEQYF.